This T cell receptor beta chain appears in the sequencing data of a study of T cell clones after liver transplantation. As for the study in general: Three of the eight recipients were HCV-positive; the rest had non-autoimmune, non-viral transplant indications.

Data came from immunoSEQ multiplex PCR; TCRdb stores just in-frame clones and leaves some out. The sample has about 99,000 clones; around four fifths are singletons. The sequenced sample was CD4+ T cells from blood, obtained before liver transplant. The clonotype originates from a human donor who received a liver transplant.

The CDR3 sequence: CASSSGQVGSNEQFF. As DNA, the CDR3 is TGTGCCAGCAGCTCCGGACAGGTAGGGAGCAATGAGCAGTTCTTC. This chain joins TRBV5-4 and TRBJ2-1; TRBD1 matches at 7 bases. CDR3 length equals 15 residues. Germline loops: CDR1 SGHNT, CDR2 YYREEE (reference sequence). V was clipped by 3 bases and J by 6 bases; unmatched bases: 9.